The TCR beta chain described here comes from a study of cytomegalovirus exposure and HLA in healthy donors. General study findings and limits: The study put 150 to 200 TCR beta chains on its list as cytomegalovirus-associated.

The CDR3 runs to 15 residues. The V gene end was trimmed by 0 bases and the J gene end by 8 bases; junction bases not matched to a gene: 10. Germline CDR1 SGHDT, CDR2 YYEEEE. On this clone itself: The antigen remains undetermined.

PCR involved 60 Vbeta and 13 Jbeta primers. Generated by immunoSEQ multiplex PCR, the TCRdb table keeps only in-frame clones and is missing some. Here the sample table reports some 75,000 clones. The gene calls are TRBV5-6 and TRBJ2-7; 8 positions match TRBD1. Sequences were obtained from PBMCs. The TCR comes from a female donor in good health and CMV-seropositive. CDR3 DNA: TGTGCCAGCAGCTTGGGGCAGGGGGCTGCAGTTCAGCAGTACTTC. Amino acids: CASSLGQGAAVQQYF. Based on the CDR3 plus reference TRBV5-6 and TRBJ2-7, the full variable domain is DAGVTQSPTHLIKTRGQQVTLRCSPKSGHDTVSWYQQALGQGPQFIFQYYEEEERQRGNFPDRFSGHQFPNYSSELNVNALLLGDSALYLCASSLGQGAAVQQYFGPGTRLTVT.